The 2 T cell receptor beta chains presented below share a single source sample, sequenced in a study of T cells in Graves' hyperthyroidism and ophthalmopathy. The source material, RNA transcripts, was used to amplify TCR beta CDR3 regions. The TCR CDR3 first-round RT-PCR relied on the HTBI primer set. TCRdb re-called the multiplex PCR reads through MiXCR, storing one row per CDR3 protein. The profile shows around 300,000 distinct CDR3 sequences, roughly 15% of them singletons. Source material: blood. The receptors come from a woman aged 45 to 65 with Graves' hyperthyroidism that later progressed to Graves' ophthalmopathy.

The chain is built from TRBV10-3 and TRBJ1-3; D unresolved. With 0 bases removed from V and 2 bases from J, the gap between germline ends came to 8 bases. The CDR3 has 15 residues. CDR1 and CDR2 from the germline V gene are ENHRY and SYGVKD. CDR3 amino acids: CAISESRGTGNTIYF. Here the CDR3 DNA reads TGTGCCATCAGTGAGTCTCGGGGAACTGGAAACACCATATATTTT.

There are a few counts of this clonotype. This sequence joins TRBV10-1 and TRBJ2-1; the D gene is possibly TRBD2 (7 bases). V lost 8 bases, J lost 7 bases, and 18 bases lay in between. The germline CDR1 and CDR2 sequences are WNHNN and SYGVQD (reference sequence). The CDR3 is made up of 14 amino acids. CDR3 sequence reads: CASSLGGVENEQFF. In DNA, the CDR3 is TGCGCCAGCTCATTAGGGGGGGTTGAAAATGAGCAGTTCTTC.